The 8 T cell receptor beta chains below all came from one sample that was sequenced in a study of T cell responses to AZD1222 COVID-19 vaccine. The method was immunoSEQ multiplex PCR; TCRdb's version includes in-frame clones alone and lacks a portion of them. This sample carries about 120,000 clones, about 89% of them seen once, and the ten largest clones take 7.1%. Sequencing used peripheral blood, obtained 28 days after the second AZD1222 dose. These receptors were obtained from an adult who received the AZD1222 COVID-19 vaccine.

The chain couples TRBV27 to TRBJ2-2, with TRBD1 matching over 9 bases. With 3 bases clipped from V and 4 bases from J, the junction kept 3 bases outside the gene matches. The length of the CDR3 is 15 residues. The V gene's germline CDR1 is MNHEY and CDR2 SMNVEV (reference sequence). The CDR3 sequence is CASSFGTGLTGELFF. For the CDR3, the DNA is TGTGCCAGCAGTTTTGGGACAGGGCTCACCGGGGAGCTGTTTTTT.

The chain employs TRBV28 and TRBJ1-3; D is unresolved. The germline V and J ends were trimmed by 7 bases and 7 bases, with 17 bases remaining between them. CDR3 length equals 14 residues. Germline loops: CDR1 MDHEN, CDR2 SYDVKM. CDR3 protein: CASTPPGSRNTIYF. DNA for the CDR3: TGTGCCAGCACTCCCCCGGGCAGTCGTAACACCATATATTTT.

The J gene is TRBJ2-3, the V gene TRBV7-9; no reliable D call. The CDR3 spans 13 residues. With 4 bases removed from V and 2 bases from J, the gap between germline ends came to 7 bases. CDR1 and CDR2 from the germline V gene are SEHNR and FQNEAQ (reference sequence). DNA for the CDR3: TGTGCCAGCAGCTCTACCCCCACAGATACGCAGTATTTT. This codes for CASSSTPTDTQYF.

The J gene is TRBJ2-4, the V gene TRBV11-2; D is tentatively TRBD1 or TRBD2 (6 bases each). Per germline, CDR1 SGHAT and CDR2 FQNNGV. The CDR3 runs 16 residues. The V gene lost 5 bases and the J gene lost 1 base, with 15 bases spanning the gap. This CDR3 reads CASSAGEARAKNIQYF. The CDR3 DNA reads TGTGCCAGCAGCGCAGGGGAGGCTCGGGCCAAAAACATTCAGTACTTC.

The V gene is TRBV28, the J gene TRBJ2-2; 9 nucleotides agree with TRBD2. This CDR3 is built from 12 residues. Germline CDR1 is MDHEN and CDR2 is SYDVKM. CDR3 sequence: CVAGATAGELFF. The CDR3 DNA reads as TGTGTAGCGGGAGCTACGGCCGGGGAGCTGTTTTTT.

The chain combines TRBV6-2 or TRBV6-3 with TRBJ2-1, with 9 bases aligning to TRBD2. The V segment lost 0 bases and the J segment 6 bases; nucleotides outside the gene matches: 6. In germline, CDR1 is MNHEY, CDR2 SVGEGT. The CDR3 loop spans 16 amino acids. CDR3 DNA: TGTGCCAGCAGTTACTCAGGGCTAGCGGGAACCAATGAGCAGTTCTTC. Encoded protein: CASSYSGLAGTNEQFF.

The chain carries TRBV5-1 and TRBJ2-5; 12 bases line up with TRBD2. Germline V gene data show CDR1 as SGHRS and CDR2 as YFSETQ. The CDR3 has 19 residues. The V gene end was trimmed by 0 bases and the J gene end by 1 base; junction bases not matched to a gene: 10. DNA for the CDR3: TGCGCCAGCAGCTTGGAAGGCCTAGCGGGGGGGCCGGGCCAAGAGACCCAGTACTTC. Encoded protein: CASSLEGLAGGPGQETQYF. Complete variable domain (other parts from reference TRBV5-1 and TRBJ2-5): KAGVTQTPRYLIKTRGQQVTLSCSPISGHRSVSWYQQTPGQGLQFLFEYFSETQRNKGNFPGRFSGRQFSNSRSEMNVSTLELGDSALYLCASSLEGLAGGPGQETQYFGPGTRLLVL.

The genes are TRBV10-3 and TRBJ2-7; 8 positions agree with TRBD1. Germline CDR1 ENHRY, CDR2 SYGVKD. The CDR3 spans 14 residues. Unmatched junction bases numbered 3, after V lost 3 bases and J lost 2 bases. As DNA, the CDR3 is TGTGCCATCAGTGACCCGGGACAGGCCTACGAGCAGTACTTC. This gives the protein CAISDPGQAYEQYF.